The 32 T cell receptor beta chains below come from one sample, sequenced in a study of somatic mutations in cytotoxic T cells in rheumatoid arthritis. TCRdb's copy holds only in-frame clones and misses some; the assay was immunoSEQ multiplex PCR. The sample shows some 14,000 clones, about nine tenths of them seen only once. The sequenced material came from CD4+ T cells sorted from blood. The receptors were gathered from a man between 65 and 85 years old with rheumatoid arthritis.

This chain uses TRBV19 with TRBJ2-5, with 7 bases identical to TRBD1. With 2 bases clipped from V and 2 bases from J, the junction kept 17 bases outside the gene matches. Germline loops: CDR1 LNHDA, CDR2 SQIVND (reference sequence). The CDR3 sequence is 19 residues long. The CDR3 sequence is CASSIRSLRQGDRQETQYF. In DNA form, the CDR3 reads TGTGCCAGTAGTATACGTTCTTTAAGACAGGGAGATCGGCAAGAGACCCAGTACTTC.

This chain joins TRBV2 and TRBJ1-5, with TRBD1 matching over 8 bases. Looked up from germline, CDR1 is SNHLY and CDR2 is FYNNEI. The CDR3 is 14 residues long. V trimming: 4 bases; J trimming: 6 bases; junction bases outside the gene matches: 5. The CDR3 sequence: CASSGQGQGQPQHF. The DNA for the CDR3 is TGTGCCAGCAGTGGACAGGGGCAGGGTCAGCCCCAGCATTTT. The variable domain in full, completed from reference TRBV2 and TRBJ1-5, reads EPEVTQTPSHQVTQMGQEVILRCVPISNHLYFYWYRQILGQKVEFLVSFYNNEISEKSEIFDDQFSVERPDGSNFTLKIRSTKLEDSAMYFCASSGQGQGQPQHFGDGTRLSIL.

To note about this clone: Germline is not matched at one junction end, which may reflect a read error. Other DNA sequences from this sample encode an identical CDR3 as well. The rearrangement links TRBV9 to TRBJ1-1, with 7 bases aligning to TRBD1. This CDR3 region has 14 residues. The germline V gene encodes CDR1 SGDLS and CDR2 YYNGEE. The CDR3: CASSLMTGNTEAFF. CDR3 in DNA: TGTGCCAGCAGCCTCATGACAGGGAACACTGAGGCTTTCTTT.

The chain couples TRBV19 to TRBJ1-5; D may be TRBD1 (6 bases). Germline CDR1 and CDR2: LNHDA and SQIVND (reference sequence). This CDR3 has 15 amino acids. Trimming removed 4 bases at V and 4 bases at J, with 14 bases between. The CDR3 protein is CASSTLQGGNQPQHF. For the CDR3, the DNA is TGTGCCAGTAGTACTCTACAGGGAGGGAATCAGCCCCAGCATTTT.

The chain is built from TRBV18 and TRBJ1-2, with D perhaps TRBD1 (6 bases). Germline V gives CDR1 KGHSH, CDR2 LQKENI. V lost 3 bases and J lost 8, with 13 bases in between. The CDR3 runs to 13 residues. The CDR3 is CASSPQGSRGYTF. The CDR3 nucleotides are TGTGCCAGCTCACCCCAGGGGAGTCGCGGCTACACCTTC.

The gene calls are TRBV18 and TRBJ2-1; a possible D gene is TRBD2 (6 bases). Germline V CDR1 and CDR2: KGHSH, LQKENI. The CDR3 runs 14 residues. Trimming removed 0 bases from V and 9 bases from J, with 12 bases in between. CDR3 DNA sequence: TGTGCCAGCTCACCACCGGGGGGTTATGGTGAGCAGTTCTTC. This gives the protein CASSPPGGYGEQFF.

The V and J genes are TRBV4-1 and TRBJ1-3; 9 bases map to TRBD1. V trimming: 4 bases; J trimming: 3 bases; junction bases outside the gene matches: 7. Germline V gene lookup returns CDR1 MGHRA and CDR2 YSYEKL. The CDR3 length is 16 residues. The CDR3 loop reads CASSRSDRGFGNTIYF. CDR3 DNA: TGCGCCAGCAGCCGATCTGACAGGGGGTTTGGAAACACCATATATTTT.

This clone was found once. The chain joins TRBV6-5 to TRBJ2-2; TRBD1 matches 7 bases. CDR1 is MNHEY and CDR2 is SVGAGI in the germline V gene. V lost 6 bases and J lost 7; bases outside the gene matches: 2. This CDR3 is built from 12 residues. CDR3 protein: CASRGGGGELFF. The CDR3 bases are TGTGCCAGCAGAGGGGGCGGCGGGGAGCTGTTTTTT.

The V and J genes are TRBV19 and TRBJ2-6; the D gene is possibly TRBD1 (6 bases). The germline V and J ends were trimmed by 6 bases and 1 base, with 10 bases remaining between them. Germline-derived CDR1 and CDR2 are LNHDA and SQIVND (reference sequence). The CDR3 extends over 15 amino acids. This chain's CDR3 is CASRTGSSGANVLTF. The DNA of the CDR3 is TGTGCCAGTAGAACAGGGAGTTCTGGGGCCAACGTCCTGACTTTC.

This clone was counted only a few times. The V gene is TRBV11-2, the J gene TRBJ2-1; weak D call: TRBD2 (6 bases). Germline CDR1 and CDR2: SGHAT and FQNNGV. There are 13 residues in the CDR3. V lost 4 bases and J lost 9, with 13 bases in between. This CDR3 is CASSSRTTTEQFF. CDR3 coding DNA: TGTGCCAGCAGCTCTAGGACTACGACTGAGCAGTTCTTC.

The genes are TRBV19 and TRBJ1-5; D gene unclear. The CDR3 sequence is 15 residues long. CDR1 and CDR2 (germline): LNHDA, SQIVND (reference sequence). V lost 3 bases, J lost 1 base, and 10 bases lay in between. Here the CDR3 DNA reads TGTGCCAGTAGTATTGAGGGCGAGAGCAATCAGCCCCAGCATTTT. It is translated as CASSIEGESNQPQHF.

The chain combines TRBV7-6 with TRBJ2-1, with D possibly TRBD2 on 7 matching bases. This CDR3 is built from 15 residues. Germline V gene data show CDR1 as SGHVS and CDR2 as FNYEAQ. Deletions cut 2 bases from V and 6 bases from J, with 14 bases between. CDR3 in amino acids: CASSLKPGGPNEQFF. CDR3 sequence (DNA): TGTGCCAGCAGCTTAAAGCCGGGGGGCCCCAATGAGCAGTTCTTC.

A single count supports this clone. In nucleotides, the CDR3 is TGTGCCAGCAGCCAAGTTCTGAGAACAGAGACCCAGTACTTC. It encodes CASSQVLRTETQYF. The chain links TRBV14 to TRBJ2-5, with no clear D. Germline assignment: CDR1 SGHDN and CDR2 FVKESK. V lost 1 base and J 4 bases, leaving 10 bases between the germline ends. The CDR3 is 14 amino acids.

The genes are TRBV6-6 and TRBJ2-7, with 9 bases matching TRBD1. Trimming at V came to 10 bases and at J to 2 bases, leaving 9 bases not matched to a gene. Germline loops: CDR1 MNHNY, CDR2 SVGAGI (reference sequence). The length of the CDR3 is 14 residues. The CDR3 spells CATSPGQGTYEQYF. Here the CDR3 DNA reads TGTGCCACCTCACCGGGACAGGGAACCTACGAGCAGTACTTC.

This chain links TRBV4-1 with TRBJ1-5; 10 positions agree with TRBD1. CDR1 and CDR2 from the germline V gene are MGHRA and YSYEKL. The CDR3 is 19 amino acids. V was clipped by 1 base and J by 0 bases; unmatched bases: 9. The CDR3 loop reads CASSQGPRQGAFSNQPQHF. DNA of the CDR3: TGCGCCAGCAGCCAAGGGCCTCGACAGGGGGCGTTTAGCAATCAGCCCCAGCATTTT.

This chain connects TRBV5-4 to TRBJ2-5; D is possibly TRBD2 (6 bases). With 3 bases removed from V and 3 bases from J, the gap between germline ends came to 9 bases. Germline V gene lookup returns CDR1 SGHNT and CDR2 YYREEE (reference sequence). This CDR3 is built from 13 residues. This CDR3 is CASSSGLKETQYF. DNA of the CDR3: TGTGCCAGCAGCTCCGGACTAAAAGAGACCCAGTACTTC.

The chain is built from TRBV5-4 and TRBJ2-3; TRBD2 matches at 8 bases. The CDR3 has 15 residues. V shed 4 bases, J shed 0 bases, and the junction held 4 bases outside the gene matches. Germline V lookup: CDR1 SGHNT, CDR2 YYREEE (reference sequence). The CDR3 coding sequence is TGTGCCAGCAGCATTAGCGGGGTTAGCACAGATACGCAGTATTTT. It is translated as CASSISGVSTDTQYF.

Only a few counts were recorded for this clone. The chain uses TRBV6-5 and TRBJ1-2; D possibly corresponds to TRBD1 (5 bases). V was pared by 0 bases and J by 5 bases, with 16 bases between. The germline V gene encodes CDR1 MNHEY and CDR2 SVGAGI. This CDR3 contains 16 residues. The CDR3 spells CASSYSSGRGVYGYTF. In DNA form, the CDR3 reads TGTGCCAGCAGTTACTCGTCGGGGAGGGGCGTATATGGCTACACCTTC.

The V gene is TRBV30, the J gene TRBJ2-7; 10 nucleotides agree with TRBD2. V dropped 5 bases and J dropped 5; count of bases not matched to a gene: 0. The CDR3 covers 11 residues. Germline values: CDR1 GTSNPN, CDR2 SVGIG (reference sequence). The CDR3 region is CAWGLADEQYF. The CDR3 DNA follows: TGTGCCTGGGGACTAGCGGACGAGCAGTACTTC.

The V and J genes are TRBV27 and TRBJ2-7; maybe TRBD1 (6 bases). Germline CDR1 and CDR2: MNHEY and SMNVEV (reference sequence). This CDR3 region has 12 residues. V was trimmed by 6 bases and J by 2 bases, leaving 8 bases between them. This chain's CDR3 is CASRRDTYEQYF. The CDR3 nucleotides are TGTGCCAGCAGACGGGACACCTACGAGCAGTACTTC.

The chain joins TRBV6-1 to TRBJ1-1, with D uncertain. The CDR3 is made up of 13 amino acids. Germline V gene sequence: CDR1 MNHNS, CDR2 SASEGT. V lost 4 bases and J 2 bases, leaving 8 bases between the germline ends. This CDR3 is CASSVQANTEAFF. CDR3 DNA: TGTGCCAGCAGTGTTCAGGCCAACACTGAAGCTTTCTTT.

The rearrangement joins TRBV2 to TRBJ1-2; TRBD1 might be the D (5 bases). The CDR3 loop spans 10 amino acids. CDR1 is SNHLY, CDR2 FYNNEI, per germline. V lost 3 bases and J lost 14, with 10 bases in between. The CDR3 is CASSEGRLTF. DNA for the CDR3: TGTGCCAGCAGTGAGGGGCGTTTGACCTTC.

This clone showed up just once. The chain links TRBV21-1 to TRBJ1-1; the D segment call TRBD1 is taken from the table without a DNA check. TRBV21-1 is described as a pseudogene. The CDR3 loop spans 16 amino acids. For the CDR3, the DNA is TGTGCCAGCAGCAAGACAGGGGGACTTGGGGACACTGAAGCTTTCTTT. Translating gives CASSKTGGLGDTEAFF.

The rearrangement links TRBV18 to TRBJ2-1; possible D gene TRBD2, 5 bases. Germline V CDR1 and CDR2: KGHSH, LQKENI. The ends were cut back, 0 bases at V and 6 bases at J, with 15 bases in the middle. The CDR3 has 16 residues. The CDR3 is CASSPPNSEGTNEQFF. Here the CDR3 DNA reads TGTGCCAGCTCACCACCGAATAGCGAAGGTACCAATGAGCAGTTCTTC.

The V and J genes are TRBV30 and TRBJ1-5; unclear D gene. Per germline, CDR1 GTSNPN and CDR2 SVGIG (reference sequence). V lost 1 base and J 2 bases, leaving 12 bases between the germline ends. CDR3 length: 15 residues. The CDR3 sequence is CAWSDTGLGNQPQHF. DNA for the CDR3: TGTGCCTGGAGTGACACGGGTTTGGGCAATCAGCCCCAGCATTTT.

The J gene is TRBJ2-1, the V gene TRBV11-2, with a weak D call TRBD2 (5 bases). The CDR3 length is 15 residues. From germline, CDR1 is SGHAT and CDR2 FQNNGV. Trimming shortened V by 1 base and J by 7 bases, and 14 bases separated the two germline ends. The CDR3 sequence: CASSLGVRAGNEQFF. The CDR3 bases are TGTGCCAGCAGCTTAGGGGTGAGGGCCGGGAATGAGCAGTTCTTC.

The J gene is TRBJ2-1, the V gene TRBV2, with 11 bases matching TRBD1. V shed 6 bases, J shed 9 bases, and the junction held 4 bases outside the gene matches. This CDR3 comprises 13 residues. The germline gives CDR1 SNHLY, CDR2 FYNNEI. In DNA form, the CDR3 reads TGTGCCAGCAGGGACAGGGGGCTAAGTGAGCAGTTCTTC. As protein: CASRDRGLSEQFF.

The V call is TRBV7-2, the J call TRBJ2-5, with D perhaps TRBD1 (5 bases). V lost 2 bases to trimming and J lost 3 bases, with 7 bases between them. The CDR3 runs to 13 residues. Germline V gene sequence: CDR1 SGHTA, CDR2 FQGNSA. CDR3 sequence reads: CASSLNRKETQYF. In nucleotides, the CDR3 is TGTGCCAGCAGCTTAAACAGGAAAGAGACCCAGTACTTC.

This sequence joins TRBV19 and TRBJ1-2; TRBD1 aligns across 8 bases. The length of the CDR3 is 16 residues. Germline V gene sequence: CDR1 LNHDA, CDR2 SQIVND (reference sequence). After removal of 4 bases from V and 4 bases from J, the junction contained 11 bases not matched to a gene. CDR3 nucleotide sequence: TGTGCCAGTAGTACAAACTCGGGACAGGCCACCTATGGCTACACCTTC. This gives the protein CASSTNSGQATYGYTF. Based on the CDR3 plus reference TRBV19 and TRBJ1-2, the full variable domain is DGGITQSPKYLFRKEGQNVTLSCEQNLNHDAMYWYRQDPGQGLRLIYYSQIVNDFQKGDIAEGYSVSREKKESFPLTVTSAQKNPTAFYLCASSTNSGQATYGYTFGSGTRLTVV.

The gene calls are TRBV11-2 and TRBJ1-5, with D possibly being TRBD1 (5 bases). The CDR3 spans 14 residues. The V gene's germline CDR1 is SGHAT and CDR2 FQNNGV. The V end lost 1 base, the J end lost 7 bases, and 11 bases lay between the germline ends. CDR3 nucleotides: TGTGCCAGCAGCTTAGGAAGCGGGGGACAGCCCCAGCATTTT. Protein: CASSLGSGGQPQHF.

This chain joins TRBV4-2 and TRBJ2-4, with TRBD2 identical over 8 bases. Germline V CDR1 and CDR2: LGHNA, YNFKEQ. The CDR3 contains 15 residues. V gave up 0 bases and J gave up 6 bases; unmatched junction bases: 4. The CDR3 nucleotides are TGTGCCAGCAGCCAAGAGACTAGCGTGCGAAACATTCAGTACTTC. It encodes CASSQETSVRNIQYF.

J is TRBJ2-1 and V is TRBV7-6; 12 nucleotides line up with TRBD2. Germline CDR1 SGHVS, CDR2 FNYEAQ. CDR3 length: 16 amino acids. Trimming took 0 bases from V and 6 from J; bases not matched to a gene: 3. CDR3 bases: TGTGCCAGCAGCTTAGCCGGGACTAGCGGGTTCAATGAGCAGTTCTTC. It is translated as CASSLAGTSGFNEQFF.